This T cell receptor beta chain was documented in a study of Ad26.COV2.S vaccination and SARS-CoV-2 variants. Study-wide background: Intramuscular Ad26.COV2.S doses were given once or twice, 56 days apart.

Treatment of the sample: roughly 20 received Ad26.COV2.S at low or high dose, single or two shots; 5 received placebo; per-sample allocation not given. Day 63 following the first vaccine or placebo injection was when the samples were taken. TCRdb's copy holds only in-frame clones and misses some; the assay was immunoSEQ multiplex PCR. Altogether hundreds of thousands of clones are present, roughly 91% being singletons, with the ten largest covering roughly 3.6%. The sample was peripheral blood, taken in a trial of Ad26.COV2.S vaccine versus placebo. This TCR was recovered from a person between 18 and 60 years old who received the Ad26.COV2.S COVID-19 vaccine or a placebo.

CDR3: CASRLGTLTDTQYF. The CDR3 nucleotides read TGCGCCAGCAGACTCGGGACCCTAACAGATACGCAGTATTTT. The chain is built from TRBV4-1 and TRBJ2-3; D is tentatively TRBD1 or TRBD2 (5 bases each). Deletions cut 6 bases from V and 3 bases from J, with 13 bases between. Germline V gives CDR1 MGHRA, CDR2 YSYEKL. This CDR3 region has 14 residues.